The entry below gives a single TCR beta chain sequence along with its context. Its specificity is not known. These data belong to a study of vaccination effects on CD4 cells after COVID-19. Before sequencing took place, the ViraFEST assay used viral peptide pools to expand antigen-specific CD4+ T cells. Investigators separated out CD4+ T cells once 9 to 11 days of culture had passed. Two doses of BNT162b2 or mRNA-1273 vaccine were administered to participants. Here immunoSEQ multiplex PCR was the method, and the copy in TCRdb shows in-frame clones only, minus some. The table lists around 69,000 clones, around 70% of them singletons, with less than 2% in the top ten. The germline V and J ends were trimmed by 2 bases and 5 bases, with 9 bases remaining between them. The CDR3 consists of 13 residues. Germline V gene data show CDR1 as SGHAT and CDR2 as FQNNGV.

The J gene is TRBJ1-1, the V gene TRBV11-2; D not certain. This clonotype was obtained from a human donor who received a COVID-19 vaccine. The sequenced sample was CD4+ T cells from PBMCs cultured with HCoV-229E spike peptides, obtained after COVID-19 vaccination. The CDR3 DNA follows: TGTGCCAGCAGCTTATTCGAAGGTACTGAAGCTTTCTTT. It codes for CASSLFEGTEAFF.